This TCR beta chain was recovered during a study of cytotoxic CD8 clonotypes in ibrutinib-treated CLL. Whole-study context: Following treatment for a median about 13 months, range 6 to 36, response samples were then taken. Findings and limits, study-wide: T-cell clonality at baseline went above that of age-matched healthy donors and rose and fell with circulating CD8+ T-cell counts.

Assay: immunoSEQ multiplex PCR; the TCRdb copy retains only in-frame clones and omits some. The sample contains around 140,000 clones, 77% of which appear only once. As for this clone: Its antigen is still unknown.

Looked up from germline, CDR1 is MNHEY and CDR2 is SMNVEV (reference sequence). The V and J ends lost 5 bases and 4 bases respectively, with 20 bases between them. The length of the CDR3 is 16 residues. The source of this sequence is a human donor with chronic lymphocytic leukemia. The sample in question was PBMCs, obtained after 12 months of ibrutinib treatment. V usage is TRBV27 and J usage is TRBJ2-5, with D possibly TRBD2 on 6 matching bases. The CDR3 here is CASSPIGTRSRETQYF. The CDR3 coding sequence is TGTGCCAGCAGTCCGATCGGGACTCGTTCTCGAGAGACCCAGTACTTC.